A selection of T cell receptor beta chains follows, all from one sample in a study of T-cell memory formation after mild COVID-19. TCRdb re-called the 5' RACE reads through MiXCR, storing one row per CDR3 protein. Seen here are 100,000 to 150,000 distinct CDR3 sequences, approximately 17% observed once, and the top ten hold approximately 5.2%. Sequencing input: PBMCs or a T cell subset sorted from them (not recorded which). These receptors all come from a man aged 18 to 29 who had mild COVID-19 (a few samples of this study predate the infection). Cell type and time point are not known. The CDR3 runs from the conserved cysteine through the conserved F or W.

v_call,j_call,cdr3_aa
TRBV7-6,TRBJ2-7,CASSHAVGYEQYF
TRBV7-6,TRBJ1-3,CASSTGGVTSGNTIYF
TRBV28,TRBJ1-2,CASLLPGDGYTF
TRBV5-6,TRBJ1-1,CASSPGKRGEAFF
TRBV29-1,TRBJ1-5,CSVEEGGGQPQHF
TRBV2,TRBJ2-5,CASSENSEVETQYF
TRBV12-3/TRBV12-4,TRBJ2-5,CASSLGAGAKGETQYF
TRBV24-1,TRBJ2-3,CATRVGAGTQYF
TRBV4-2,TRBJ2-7,CASSQGLAGDYEQYF
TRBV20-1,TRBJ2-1,CSAREGTVDNEQFF
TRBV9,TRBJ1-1,CASSVTLDRAGSEAFF
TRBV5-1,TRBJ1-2,CASSLGTGGYGYTF
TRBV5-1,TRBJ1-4,CASSNGQFRTNEKLFF
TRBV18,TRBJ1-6,CASSPTGADNSPLHF
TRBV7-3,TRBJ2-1,CASSPVGGTYNEQFF
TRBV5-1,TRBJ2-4,CASSGGQGDIQYF
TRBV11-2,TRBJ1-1,CASSLGNTPEAFF
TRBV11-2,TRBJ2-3,CASSPRYSGGAVDTQYF
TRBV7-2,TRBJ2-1,CASSPSGPGGEQFF
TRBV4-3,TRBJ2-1,CASSQDLGEWGNSYNEQFF
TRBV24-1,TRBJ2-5,CATSDRKGGAETQYF
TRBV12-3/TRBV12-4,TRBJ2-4,CASSLTGKNIQYF
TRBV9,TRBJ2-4,CASSVVYRRRIQYF
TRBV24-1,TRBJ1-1,CATSDFGTGNPTPNTEAFF
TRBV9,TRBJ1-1,CASSRDRGETEAFF
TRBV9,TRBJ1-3,CASSAGSTGNTIYF
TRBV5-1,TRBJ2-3,CASSLGLAGDTDTQYF
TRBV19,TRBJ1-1,CASSSWTGEAFF
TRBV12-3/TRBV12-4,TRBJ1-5,CASSVQGGRSNQPQHF
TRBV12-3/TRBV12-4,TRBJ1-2,CASTNRPRAGYTF
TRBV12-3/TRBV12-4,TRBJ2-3,CASTRPSGGGDTQYF
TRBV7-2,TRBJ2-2,CASSLQSANTGELFF
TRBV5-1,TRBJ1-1,CASSQITGGVNTEAFF
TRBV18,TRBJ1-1,CASSPGQSTEAFF
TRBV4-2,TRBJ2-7,CASSHLFSPGNWVEQYF
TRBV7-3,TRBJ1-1,CASSLVPSAEAFF
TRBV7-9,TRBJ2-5,CASSFGTSGGYQETQYF
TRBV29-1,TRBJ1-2,CSVGLKGVTVYGYTF
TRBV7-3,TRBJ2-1,CASSSDRSSYNEQFF
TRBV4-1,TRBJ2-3,CASSQGLVSDTQYF
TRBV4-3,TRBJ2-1,CASSLAGRGNNEQFF
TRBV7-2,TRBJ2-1,CASSSKLAGGYNEQFF
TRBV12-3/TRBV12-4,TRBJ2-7,CASSPSGTIPREQYF
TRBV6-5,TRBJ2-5,CASAVYSGRNQETQYF
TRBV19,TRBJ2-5,CASIGKTQETQYF
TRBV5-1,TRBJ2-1,CASSPVGGEQFF
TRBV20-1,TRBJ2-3,CSAGPRGWADTQYF
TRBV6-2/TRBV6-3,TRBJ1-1,CASSYSVRRRNTEAFF
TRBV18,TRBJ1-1,CASSPNRGLTNTEAFF
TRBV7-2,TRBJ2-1,CASSRGQVGEQFF
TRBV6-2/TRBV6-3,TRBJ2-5,CASSDRVRETQYF
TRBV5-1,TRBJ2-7,CASSEQGSEQYF
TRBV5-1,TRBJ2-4,CASSAERGLPENIQYF
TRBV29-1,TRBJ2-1,CSGTGTPSYNEQFF